Below, 17 T cell receptor beta chains from the same sample are listed, as sequenced in a study of monozygotic twins with inflammatory bowel disease. TCRdb re-called the 5' RACE reads, yielding one record per CDR3 amino acid sequence without DNA. Its clone listing holds some 440,000 distinct CDR3 sequences. The sample taken for sequencing was blood. The receptor source for this set is a human donor with ulcerative colitis or Crohn's disease, or a healthy co-twin of an affected twin (not recorded which).

CDR3 protein: CASILRRGTGELFF. V usage is TRBV6-5 and J usage is TRBJ2-2; TCRdb selects TRBD1, and the lack of DNA leaves this call unchecked. The CDR3 has 14 amino acids. From germline, CDR1 is MNHEY and CDR2 SVGAGI.

The chain couples TRBV27 to TRBJ2-5; the D gene TCRdb calls, TRBD2, cannot be checked with no DNA. The CDR3 is 20 amino acids. CDR1 MNHEY and CDR2 SMNVEV come from the germline V gene (reference sequence). CDR3 in amino acids: CASSPFYAGVFRRGGETQYF.

This chain's CDR3 is CATSLTLQGAGEQFF. The V call is TRBV15, the J call TRBJ2-1; the D gene TCRdb calls, TRBD1, cannot be checked with no DNA. Germline lookup yields CDR1 LNHNV and CDR2 YYDKDF (reference sequence). The CDR3 length is 15 residues. Looking up the rest from reference TRBV15 and TRBJ2-1 gives the full variable domain: DAMVIQNPRYQVTQFGKPVTLSCSQTLNHNVMYWYQQKSSQAPKLLFHYYDKDFNNEADTPDNFQSRRPNTSFCFLDIRSPGLGDTAMYLCATSLTLQGAGEQFFGPGTRLTVL.

V is TRBV7-2 and J is TRBJ2-5. Germline CDR1 is SGHTA and CDR2 is FQGNSA. This CDR3 spans 13 amino acids. CDR3: CASNLLSTETQYF.

The rearrangement links TRBV5-5 to TRBJ2-2. In germline, CDR1 is SGHKS, CDR2 YYEKEE (reference sequence). This CDR3 has 16 amino acids. Here the CDR3 reads CASSPTPTANTGELFF.

The chain uses TRBV20-1 and TRBJ2-1; TCRdb outputs TRBD2, but without DNA this stays unchecked. CDR3 length: 14 residues. CDR1 and CDR2 from the germline V gene are DFQATT and SNEGSKA (reference sequence). CDR3 amino acids: CSAPPPTPYNEQFF.

V usage is TRBV20-1 and J usage is TRBJ1-2; TCRdb picks TRBD1, but there is no DNA to check that call. This CDR3 region has 15 residues. Germline CDR1 reads DFQATT; CDR2 reads SNEGSKA (reference sequence). CDR3 amino acids: CSADRTGGFNYSYTF.

The V call is TRBV12-3 or TRBV12-4, the J call TRBJ1-2; TCRdb calls TRBD1, which cannot be checked without DNA. This CDR3 has 12 amino acids. Here the CDR3 reads CASRARDRGPFF.

The chain is built from TRBV4-1 and TRBJ1-1. This CDR3 is 14 amino acids long. Germline CDR1 and CDR2: MGHRA and YSYEKL. The CDR3 loop is CASSHIIAGTEAFF.

This rearrangement joins TRBV18 to TRBJ1-1. Germline loops: CDR1 KGHSH, CDR2 LQKENI. This CDR3 comprises 15 residues. This CDR3 reads CASSPRQVTNTEAFF.

The J gene is TRBJ1-6, the V gene TRBV4-2; lacking DNA, the TRBD1 call made by TCRdb goes unchecked. The germline CDR1 and CDR2 sequences are LGHNA and YNFKEQ. This CDR3 comprises 16 residues. The CDR3 reads CASSQAGQGQSSPLHF.

The chain joins TRBV20-1 to TRBJ1-1. Germline assignment: CDR1 DFQATT and CDR2 SNEGSKA (reference sequence). The CDR3 spans 15 residues. The CDR3 reads CSARDYSSRNTEAFF.

The CDR3 spells CASTLTGPSYEQYF. The rearrangement uses TRBV7-8 and TRBJ2-7; the TRBD1 assignment by TCRdb is unverifiable without DNA. The V gene's germline CDR1 is SGHVS and CDR2 FQNEAQ. This CDR3 is built from 14 residues.

The chain has TRBV9 and TRBJ2-3. From germline, CDR1 is SGDLS and CDR2 YYNGEE. The CDR3 contains 15 residues. This CDR3 reads CASSVSSSSPNTQYF.

The chain is built from TRBV6-2 or TRBV6-3 and TRBJ2-1; the TCRdb call, TRBD1, lacks DNA for checking. Germline V CDR1 and CDR2: MNHEY, SVGEGT. The CDR3 sequence is 11 residues long. CDR3: CASSRQGAVFF.

V and J are TRBV5-1 and TRBJ2-3; TCRdb's D call, TRBD2, is unchecked because there is no DNA. This CDR3 contains 16 residues. Germline values: CDR1 SGHRS, CDR2 YFSETQ. CDR3 region: CASSLVGSGETDTQYF.

The rearrangement links TRBV10-3 to TRBJ2-7. This CDR3 has 14 residues. Germline V gene lookup returns CDR1 ENHRY and CDR2 SYGVKD. The CDR3 protein is CAISESMGSYEQYF.